Below are 16 T cell receptor beta chains sequenced from a single sample in a study of T cell clonality in common variable immunodeficiency. Clones were sequenced by immunoSEQ multiplex PCR, and TCRdb holds only the in-frame ones, with some missing. There are about 41,000 clones in the sample, none observed a single time. The sample taken for sequencing was peripheral blood mononuclear cells. The source of these receptors is a person aged 18 to 69 in good health.

This clone was observed at least ten times. The read finishes 3 residues shy of the CDR3 end, and the germline J gene is used to complete it. The rearrangement joins TRBV12-3 or TRBV12-4 to TRBJ2-5; the match to TRBD1 covers 8 bases. The CDR3 is made up of 15 amino acids. V lost 6 bases to trimming and J lost 5 bases; unmatched junction nucleotides: 11. The DNA read from the CDR3 is TGTGCCAGCAGCTTGCTATCCTCAGGGGGCGAGACC. Translation: CASSLLSSGGET. Given in full, the CDR3 is CASSLLSSGGETQYF.

This clone came up many times. The CDR3 is cut off 3 residues early in the read; its end comes from the germline J gene. The J gene is TRBJ2-1, the V gene TRBV6-4; 9 bases align to TRBD2. CDR3 length equals 16 residues. The V gene end was trimmed by 0 bases and the J gene end by 8 bases; junction bases not matched to a gene: 8. Germline V gene sequence: CDR1 MRHNA, CDR2 SNTAGT. The CDR3 spells CASSDSLAGGPDEQFF. Partial CDR3 DNA: TGTGCCAGCAGTGACTCCCTCGCGGGAGGGCCGGATGAG.

This clone showed up many times. The CDR3 goes on 3 residues after the read ends, and that part is filled in from the germline J gene. In the same sample, other DNA sequences code for this CDR3. This chain joins TRBV2 and TRBJ2-7; 8 bases map to TRBD2. The CDR3 covers 16 residues. From germline, CDR1 is SNHLY and CDR2 FYNNEI. V lost 6 bases, J lost 1 base, and 11 bases stayed unmatched. CDR3 DNA (partial): TGTGCCAGCAGGGGCCAGGGTAGCGGGGCTTCCTACGAG. Translating gives CASRGQGSGASYE. The full CDR3 sequence reads CASRGQGSGASYEQYF.

The part of the CDR3 DNA that was read is TGTGCCAGCAGTTACTCGAGGACTAGCGGCATGTACGAG. As protein: CASSYSRTSGMYE. The complete CDR3 reads CASSYSRTSGMYEQYF. The V call is TRBV6-2 or TRBV6-3, the J call TRBJ2-7; 10 positions agree with TRBD2. The CDR3 goes on 3 residues after the read ends, and that part is filled in from the germline J gene. Per the germline V gene, CDR1 is MNHEY and CDR2 is SVGEGT. The V gene end was trimmed by 0 bases and the J gene end by 4 bases; junction bases not matched to a gene: 6. There are 16 residues in the CDR3.

This clone appeared many times. The sequenced fragment ends 3 residues before the CDR3 boundary, so the rest is inferred from the germline J gene. The chain links TRBV20-1 to TRBJ1-5; 8 bases match TRBD1. The CDR3 is 13 residues long. Unmatched junction bases numbered 4, after V lost 6 bases and J lost 3 bases. Germline V gene sequence: CDR1 DFQATT, CDR2 SNEGSKA (reference sequence). Partial CDR3 DNA: TGCAGTGCGTGGACAGGGTACAATCAGCCC. Protein: CSAWTGYNQP. The whole CDR3 protein reads CSAWTGYNQPQHF.

This clone was seen ten or more times. The CDR3 end lies 3 residues beyond the end of the read and is filled in from the germline J gene. The chain employs TRBV18 and TRBJ1-6, with D possibly TRBD1 on 5 matching bases. V lost 5 bases to trimming and J lost 0 bases, with 8 bases between them. Germline loops: CDR1 KGHSH, CDR2 LQKENI. The CDR3 consists of 15 residues. The sequenced CDR3 bases are TGTGCCAGCTCAGCCGACAGCTCCTATAATTCACCC. Translating gives CASSADSSYNSP. The entire CDR3 is CASSADSSYNSPLHF.

This clone was detected ten times or more. From the germline J gene comes the end of the CDR3, since the read stops 3 residues before it. The V call is TRBV20-1, the J call TRBJ1-2; the D is unclear. The V end was cut by 2 bases, the J end by 2 bases, with 9 bases between. The germline V gene encodes CDR1 DFQATT and CDR2 SNEGSKA (reference sequence). The CDR3 has 13 residues. The covered CDR3 bases are TGCAGTGCTAGACCGCGGATAAACTATGGC. Translating it yields CSARPRINYG. The complete CDR3 reads CSARPRINYGYTF.

There are many counts of this clone. The CDR3 goes on 3 residues after the read ends, and that part is filled in from the germline J gene. The V call is TRBV19, the J call TRBJ2-7; a weak D match, TRBD1 (5 bases). The CDR3 runs 14 residues. Between the trimmed V and J ends, which lost 3 bases and 4 bases, there was a span of 13 bases. Germline V gene data show CDR1 as LNHDA and CDR2 as SQIVND (reference sequence). CDR3 protein: CASSIGVRQYEQYF. Partial CDR3 DNA: TGTGCCAGTAGTATTGGGGTGAGACAGTACGAG. Looking up the rest from reference TRBV19 and TRBJ2-7 gives the full variable domain: DGGITQSPKYLFRKEGQNVTLSCEQNLNHDAMYWYRQDPGQGLRLIYYSQIVNDFQKGDIAEGYSVSREKKESFPLTVTSAQKNPTAFYLCASSIGVRQYEQYFGPGTRLTVT.

In this sample, this clone turned up many times. The CDR3 extends 3 residues past the end of the read, so its final part is completed from the germline J gene. This rearrangement joins TRBV5-1 to TRBJ2-6; D remains unclear. Germline lookup yields CDR1 SGHRS and CDR2 YFSETQ. The CDR3 runs to 14 residues. Trimming left V 4 bases short and J 2 bases short, with 7 bases between. CDR3 sequence: CASSPEAGANVLTF. CDR3 DNA, as far as it was read: TGCGCCAGCAGCCCCGAGGCTGGGGCCAACGTC.

Many counts were recorded for this clone. Read sequence stops 3 residues before the CDR3 end, and the germline J gene provides the missing end. V usage is TRBV5-4 and J usage is TRBJ2-3, with TRBD2 matching over 15 bases. Germline CDR1 reads SGHNT; CDR2 reads YYREEE (reference sequence). The V gene end was trimmed by 4 bases and the J gene end by 6 bases; junction bases not matched to a gene: 6. The CDR3 contains 16 residues. CDR3 DNA, as far as it was read: TGTGCCAGCAGCGGCGGGACTAGCGGGAGGCCGGATACG. It codes for CASSGGTSGRPDT. The entire CDR3 protein reads CASSGGTSGRPDTQYF.

Many counts were recorded for this clone. The CDR3 spells CAISDLDWTSQETQYF. The CDR3 DNA, read in part, is TGTGCCATCAGTGATCTCGACTGGACTTCCCAAGAGACC. The chain uses TRBV10-3 and TRBJ2-5, with a possible D match to TRBD2 (5 bases). The read finishes 3 residues shy of the CDR3 end, and the germline J gene is used to complete it. The V and J ends lost 3 bases and 1 base respectively, with 15 bases between them. This CDR3 spans 16 amino acids. CDR1 is ENHRY and CDR2 is SYGVKD in the germline V gene.

This clone appeared many times. From the germline J gene comes the end of the CDR3, since the read stops 3 residues before it. The chain recombines TRBV20-1 with TRBJ2-6, with D hard to call. Germline V CDR1 and CDR2: DFQATT, SNEGSKA (reference sequence). This CDR3 comprises 14 residues. Trimming cost V 3 bases and J 4 bases, with 10 bases left between them. The sequenced part of the CDR3 DNA is TGCAGTGCTAGTCCCGGGTCAGGGGCCAACGTC. It codes for CSASPGSGANV. The full CDR3 protein reads CSASPGSGANVLTF.

This clone was picked up many times. The read halts 3 residues ahead of the CDR3 end, with the missing end drawn from the germline J gene. The V and J genes are TRBV13 and TRBJ2-7; possible D gene TRBD2, 6 bases. This CDR3 comprises 16 residues. V lost 3 bases and J 2 bases, leaving 17 bases between the germline ends. Looked up from germline, CDR1 is PRHDT and CDR2 is FYEKMQ (reference sequence). CDR3 DNA (partial): TGTGCCAGCAGCTTTACCGGGGACTCGAGGACCTACGAG. Amino acid sequence: CASSFTGDSRTYE. The full CDR3 sequence reads CASSFTGDSRTYEQYF.

This clone came up many times. The read is 3 residues too short to cover the CDR3 end, so that end is filled in from the germline J gene. The chain joins TRBV12-3 or TRBV12-4 to TRBJ2-1, with TRBD1 matching 10 bases. V shed 6 bases, J shed 8 bases, and the junction held 7 bases outside the gene matches. The CDR3 has 14 residues. Partial CDR3 DNA: TGTGCCAGCAGGGGACAGGGGATGGGCTATGAG. As protein: CASRGQGMGYE. The whole CDR3 sequence is CASRGQGMGYEQFF.

This clone was seen at least ten times. The read is 3 residues too short to cover the CDR3 end, so that end is filled in from the germline J gene. V usage is TRBV20-1 and J usage is TRBJ1-1; 8 nucleotides match TRBD1. This CDR3 has 12 amino acids. V dropped 6 bases and J dropped 3; count of bases not matched to a gene: 3. The V gene's germline CDR1 is DFQATT and CDR2 SNEGSKA (reference sequence). The covered CDR3 bases are TGCAGTGCCCCGACAGGGGACACTGAA. Protein: CSAPTGDTE. The entire CDR3 protein is CSAPTGDTEAFF.

This clone has ten or more counts. The read ends 3 residues early relative to the CDR3; the germline J gene fills the gap. The V gene is TRBV18, the J gene TRBJ1-2; TRBD1 matches at 7 bases. V shed 6 bases, J shed 6 bases, and the junction held 10 bases outside the gene matches. The CDR3 contains 14 residues. From germline, CDR1 is KGHSH and CDR2 LQKENI. The CDR3 DNA, read in part, is TGTGCCAGCTCGGAAACGACAGGGATGGATGGC. This codes for CASSETTGMDG. The full CDR3 reads CASSETTGMDGYTF.